This T cell receptor beta chain appears in the sequencing data of a study of cytomegalovirus exposure and HLA in healthy donors. The overall study: Previous work identified roughly 110 million unique TCR beta sequences from approximately 190 million T cells. Findings of the study overall: Analysis was performed later, and it showed HLA-associated TCR beta chains to be more clonally expanded than equally common others. A list of 150 to 200 TCR beta chains associated with cytomegalovirus was given. A later analysis linked 15,000 to 20,000 TCR beta sequences to HLA alleles at 0.05 false discovery rate.

PCR employed 60 Vbeta and 13 Jbeta primers. Some clones are missing from TCRdb's copy, which holds only in-frame ones; the method was immunoSEQ multiplex PCR. The sample carries about 140,000 clones, about 84% recorded once. A note on this clone: Its antigen is unidentified.

Sequenced: PBMCs. The clonotype originates from a man aged 50 to 60 in good health and CMV-seronegative.

The CDR3 sequence is CASSEALLQAKETQYF. Here the CDR3 DNA reads TGTGCCAGCAGTGAAGCGCTTCTTCAGGCCAAAGAGACCCAGTACTTC. The chain combines TRBV6-1 with TRBJ2-5; no definite D call. The CDR3 extends over 16 amino acids. Trimming pared 0 bases from V and 3 bases from J, leaving 14 bases between. Germline assignment: CDR1 MNHNS and CDR2 SASEGT.